The clone carrying this T cell receptor (beta chain) was counted many times. One entry per CDR3 protein, called by TCRdb with MiXCR from the PCR reads. The sample records approximately 2,300 distinct CDR3 sequences, roughly 7.4% being singletons. This sample is part of a study of CXCR3 chemokines and chemotherapy response in bladder cancer. The CDR3 consists of 14 residues. Germline-derived CDR1 and CDR2 are SEHNR and FQNEAQ (reference sequence). V gave up 2 bases and J gave up 6 bases, with 13 bases separating them. V gene TRBV7-9 combines with J gene TRBJ1-1; TRBD1 is a possible D gene (6 bases). The sequence derives from a human donor with bladder cancer that responded to neoadjuvant chemotherapy. The sample was gathered from a patient whose treatment included neoadjuvant chemotherapy. The CDR3 DNA reads TGTGCCAGCAGCTTACTACAGGGCGGCGCTGAAGCTTTCTTT. Its translation is CASSLLQGGAEAFF.